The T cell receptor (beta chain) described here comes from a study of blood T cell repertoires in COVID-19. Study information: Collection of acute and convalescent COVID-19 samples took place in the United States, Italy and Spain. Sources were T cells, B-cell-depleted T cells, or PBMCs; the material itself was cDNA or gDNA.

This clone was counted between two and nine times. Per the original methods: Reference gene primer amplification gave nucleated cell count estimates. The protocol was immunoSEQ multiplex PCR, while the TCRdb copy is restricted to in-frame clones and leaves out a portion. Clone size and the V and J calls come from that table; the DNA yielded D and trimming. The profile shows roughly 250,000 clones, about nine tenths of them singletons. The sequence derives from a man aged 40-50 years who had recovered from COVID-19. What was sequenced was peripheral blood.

Written as DNA, the CDR3 is TGTGCCAGCAGTTACAGGGTTGGCTACACCTTC. Protein product: CASSYRVGYTF. The genes are TRBV2 and TRBJ1-2; a weak D match, TRBD1 (6 bases). Germline V CDR1 and CDR2: SNHLY, FYNNEI. Trimming cost V 5 bases and J 7 bases, with 8 bases left between them. CDR3 length: 11 residues.